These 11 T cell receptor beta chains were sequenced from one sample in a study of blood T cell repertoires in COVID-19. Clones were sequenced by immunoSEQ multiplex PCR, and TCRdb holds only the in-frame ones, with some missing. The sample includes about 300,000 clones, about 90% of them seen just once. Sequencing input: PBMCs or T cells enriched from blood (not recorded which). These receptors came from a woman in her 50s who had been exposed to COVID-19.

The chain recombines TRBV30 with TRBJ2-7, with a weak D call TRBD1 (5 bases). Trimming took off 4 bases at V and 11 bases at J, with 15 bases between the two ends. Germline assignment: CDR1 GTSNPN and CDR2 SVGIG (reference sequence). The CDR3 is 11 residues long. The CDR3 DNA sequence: TGTGCCTGGAATCTCCAGGGTTTGGAGTACTTC. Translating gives CAWNLQGLEYF. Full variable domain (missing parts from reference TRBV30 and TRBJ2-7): SQTIHQWPATLVQPVGSPLSLECTVEGTSNPNLYWYRQAAGRGLQLLFYSVGIGQISSEVPQNLSASRPQDRQFILSSKKLLLSDSGFYLCAWNLQGLEYFGPGTRLTVT.

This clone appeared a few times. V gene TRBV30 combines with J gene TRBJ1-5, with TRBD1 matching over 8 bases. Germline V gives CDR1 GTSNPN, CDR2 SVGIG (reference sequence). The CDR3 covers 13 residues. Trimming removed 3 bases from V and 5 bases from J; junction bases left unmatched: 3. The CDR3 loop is CAWSTGGYQPQHF. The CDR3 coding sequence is TGTGCCTGGAGCACAGGGGGGTATCAGCCCCAGCATTTT.

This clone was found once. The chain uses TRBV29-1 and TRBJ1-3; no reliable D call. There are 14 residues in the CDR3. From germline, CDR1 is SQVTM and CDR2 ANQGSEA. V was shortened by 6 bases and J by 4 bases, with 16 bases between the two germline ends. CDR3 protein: CSVTETLRGNTIYF. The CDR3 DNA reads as TGCAGCGTGACCGAAACCCTGAGGGGAAACACCATATATTTT.

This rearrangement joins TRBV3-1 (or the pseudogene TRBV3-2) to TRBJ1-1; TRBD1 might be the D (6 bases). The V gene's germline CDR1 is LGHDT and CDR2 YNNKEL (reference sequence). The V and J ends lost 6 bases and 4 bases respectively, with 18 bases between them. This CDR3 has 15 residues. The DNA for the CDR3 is TGTGCCAGCAGAACCGACACAGGGAAGACCACTGAAGCTTTCTTT. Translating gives CASRTDTGKTTEAFF.

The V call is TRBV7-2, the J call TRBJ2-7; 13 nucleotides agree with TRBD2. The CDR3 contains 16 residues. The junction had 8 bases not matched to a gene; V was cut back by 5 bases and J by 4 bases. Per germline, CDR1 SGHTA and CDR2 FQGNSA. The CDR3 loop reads CASSAWTSGGPYEQYF. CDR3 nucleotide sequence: TGTGCCAGCAGCGCGTGGACTAGCGGGGGACCGTACGAGCAGTACTTC. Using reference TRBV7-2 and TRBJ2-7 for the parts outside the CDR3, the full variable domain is GAGVSQSPSNKVTEKGKDVELRCDPISGHTALYWYRQSLGQGLEFLIYFQGNSAPDKSGLPSDRFSAERTGGSVSTLTIQRTQQEDSAVYLCASSAWTSGGPYEQYFGPGTRLTVT.

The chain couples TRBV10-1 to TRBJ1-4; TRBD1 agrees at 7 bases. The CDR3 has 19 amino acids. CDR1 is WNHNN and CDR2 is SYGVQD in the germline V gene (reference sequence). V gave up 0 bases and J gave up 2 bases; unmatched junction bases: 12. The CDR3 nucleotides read TGCGCCAGCAGTGAGTCCACCGGGACAGCAAGGAGGACTAATGAAAAACTGTTTTTT. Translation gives CASSESTGTARRTNEKLFF.

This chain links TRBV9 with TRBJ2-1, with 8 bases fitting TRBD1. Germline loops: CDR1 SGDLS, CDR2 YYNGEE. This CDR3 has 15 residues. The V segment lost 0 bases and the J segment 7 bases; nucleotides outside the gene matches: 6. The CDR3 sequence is CASSVAGQGLNEQFF. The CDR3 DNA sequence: TGTGCCAGCAGCGTAGCCGGACAGGGTTTGAATGAGCAGTTCTTC.

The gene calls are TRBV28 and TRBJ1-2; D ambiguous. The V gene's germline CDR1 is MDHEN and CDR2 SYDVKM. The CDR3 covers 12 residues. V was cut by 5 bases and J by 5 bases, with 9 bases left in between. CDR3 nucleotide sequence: TGTGCCAGCAGTCAACAGAGTTATGGCTACACCTTC. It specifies CASSQQSYGYTF.

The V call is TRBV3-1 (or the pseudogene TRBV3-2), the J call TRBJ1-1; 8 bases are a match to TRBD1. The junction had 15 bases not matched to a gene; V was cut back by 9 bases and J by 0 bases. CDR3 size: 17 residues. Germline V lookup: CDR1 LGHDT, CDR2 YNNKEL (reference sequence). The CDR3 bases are TGTGCCAGTAGCTTCCCTCCCCGGACAGGGATGAACACTGAAGCTTTCTTT. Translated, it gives CASSFPPRTGMNTEAFF.

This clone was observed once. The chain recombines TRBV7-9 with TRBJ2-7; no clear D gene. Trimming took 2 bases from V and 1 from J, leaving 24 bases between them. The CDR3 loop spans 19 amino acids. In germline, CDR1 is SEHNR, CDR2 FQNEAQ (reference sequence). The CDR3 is CASSLYSSHGQLYSYEQYF. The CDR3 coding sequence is TGTGCCAGCAGCTTATACTCCTCGCATGGGCAGTTATATTCCTACGAGCAGTACTTC.

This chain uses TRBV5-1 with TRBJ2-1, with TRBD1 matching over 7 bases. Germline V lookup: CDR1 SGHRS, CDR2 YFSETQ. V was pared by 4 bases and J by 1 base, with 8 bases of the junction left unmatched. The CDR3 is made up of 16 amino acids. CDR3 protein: CASSIAGTESYNEQFF. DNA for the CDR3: TGCGCCAGCAGCATTGCCGGGACAGAGTCCTACAATGAGCAGTTCTTC.